The T cell receptor beta chain under discussion was sequenced for a study of T-cell memory formation after mild COVID-19 (dated by TCRdb to about 2021). For the wider study: TCR sequence clusters from the two donors were found to be largely donor specific. In a couple of donors, T-cell clones that expanded and contracted after mild COVID-19 were followed by sequencing TCRalpha and TCRbeta repertoires longitudinally. Two young, previously healthy adult volunteers made up the cohort, one male and one female. Here is what the overall study found, with its caveats: Clones that contracted from day 15 to 85 showed balanced CD4/CD8 phenotypes, whereas a second wave of clones that expanded from day 15 to 37 leaned towards CD4+. Contracting CD4+ clones were located mainly in the CM and EM memory subsets, whereas CD8+ clones were found to be enriched in EMRA. The study covered only a couple of mild cases, and larger cohorts including severe cases with pre-infection samples were considered necessary. The detection of some responding clones in pre-infection memory suggests that pre-existing cross-reactive memory T cells joined the SARS-CoV-2 response. The second-wave clones that peaked on day 37 were not confirmed to be SARS-CoV-2 specific.

This clonotype was found a few times. There is no known antigen for this receptor. No base quality information exists; no much larger clone differs at one position. Ficoll-Paque density gradient centrifugation was used to isolate PBMCs. Instrument used: Illumina NovaSeq 6000. cDNA libraries for TCRalpha and TCRbeta were prepared by 5'RACE using constant-segment primers, with sample barcodes and unique molecular identifiers added. RNA was extracted from every sample with Trizol reagent. The libraries were amplified in two PCR steps, and the second step added a second sample barcode and Illumina TruSeq adapters. Sequencing of libraries was performed on an Illumina NovaSeq with 2 x 150 bp paired-end reads. The authors' pipeline ran thus. With migec v1.2.7, reads were demultiplexed and then collapsed into UMI-guided consensus sequences. With mixcr v2.1.11, UMI consensuses were aligned to TRA and TRB V and J templates and assembled into clonotypes. Clonotypes were classified as expanded or contracted when called significant by both edgeR and NoisET, with noise models trained on biological replicates. For edgeR calls, the thresholds were a false discovery rate-adjusted p below 0.01 and a log2 fold-change of 1. PCA with hierarchical clustering of max-normalized trajectories of the 1000 most abundant clonotypes was used as exploratory dynamics analysis. Each responding clone was given a CD4 or CD8 phenotype based on the CD4+ and CD8+ repertoires, which had been sequenced separately. TCRdb trimmed the raw reads at Q25, called clones with MiXCR and kept productive beta chains. Entries are consolidated by CDR3 protein sequence, retaining the most common genes and DNA. Here the V and J calls rest on TCRdb's processing, not on the authors' analysis. The sample table lists 450,000 or so distinct CDR3 sequences, over 15% of them with a count of one. The ten largest make up roughly 8.4% of the sample.

The receptor comes from an adult woman who had mild COVID-19 (a few samples of this study predate the infection). The sample titles of this study are shuffled in the database, so cell type and time point are left out; the donor was told from shared clones. The sequencing sample was made of PBMCs or a T cell subset sorted from them (not recorded which).

The DNA reads TGCAGTGCTAAGAGTAGGGCCGATAATTCACCCCTCCACTTT. Translated, this gives CSAKSRADNSPLHF. Here the chain combines TRBV20-1 and TRBJ1-6; no D gene call is confident. The CDR3 runs 14 residues from the cysteine to the phenylalanine. CDR3 DNA is the only sequence kept; it has 42 bases, read in frame from the first base. CDR1 and CDR2, looked up from the germline V gene (reference sequence), are DFQATT and SNEGSKA. Between the V and J ends, shortened by 4 bases and 5 bases respectively, the junction contains 12 bases.